This section outlines one TCR beta chain sequence together with its context. The target antigen is unknown. A much larger clone is a single base away; this may be a read error. The sample belongs to a study of Graves' ophthalmopathy and Graves' hyperthyroidism. About the study: Peripheral blood was gathered at first diagnosis, ahead of any treatment whatsoever. Study results and limitations: Sensitivity reached 85% to 90% and specificity 75% to 82% for a 13-signature model separating ophthalmopathy from stable hyperthyroidism.

CDR1 is DFQATT, CDR2 SNEGSKA, per germline (reference sequence). Deletions cut 5 bases from V and 8 bases from J, with 15 bases between. The CDR3 is made up of 12 amino acids. The hyperthyroidism patients had a new diagnosis of under 2 months' duration and were aged 18 to 65. RNA transcripts were the source from which TCR beta CDR3 regions were amplified. Amplification began with first-round RT-PCR using HTBI primers, then second-round multiplex PCR was performed. One entry per CDR3 protein results from TCRdb running MiXCR on the multiplex PCR reads. The repertoire includes hundreds of thousands of distinct CDR3 sequences, over 20% of them detected once, and around 3.2% sits in the top ten.

The sample taken for sequencing was peripheral blood. This clonotype was sampled from a woman under 30 with stable Graves' hyperthyroidism. V is TRBV20-1 and J is TRBJ1-1; TRBD1 might be the D (5 bases). The CDR3 DNA sequence: TGCAGTGCTTGGGGGTTATCGGGGGAAGCTTTCTTT. It codes for CSAWGLSGEAFF.